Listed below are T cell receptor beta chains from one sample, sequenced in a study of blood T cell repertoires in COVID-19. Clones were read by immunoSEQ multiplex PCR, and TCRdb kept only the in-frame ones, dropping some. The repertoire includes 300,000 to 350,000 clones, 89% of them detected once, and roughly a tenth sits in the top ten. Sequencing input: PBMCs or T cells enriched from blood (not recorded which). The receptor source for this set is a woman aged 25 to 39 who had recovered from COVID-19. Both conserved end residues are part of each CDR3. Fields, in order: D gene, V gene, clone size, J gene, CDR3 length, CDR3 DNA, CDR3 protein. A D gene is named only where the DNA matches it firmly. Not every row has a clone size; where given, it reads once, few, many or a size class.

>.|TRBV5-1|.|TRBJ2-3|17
TGCGCCAGCAGCTTGGAGGCCGGGACTCAAACACCAGATACGCAGTATTTT
CASSLEAGTQTPDTQYF
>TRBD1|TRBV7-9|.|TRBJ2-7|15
TGTGCCAGCAGCTTAGGGACAGGTCCCTCCTACGAGCAGTACTTC
CASSLGTGPSYEQYF
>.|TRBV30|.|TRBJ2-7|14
TGTGCCTGGAGTGGGGGAGGATCCTCCTACGAGCAGTACTTC
CAWSGGGSSYEQYF
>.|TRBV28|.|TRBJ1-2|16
TGTGCCAGCAGTTTACACTCCAGGGGTCAAAGCTATGGCTACACCTTC
CASSLHSRGQSYGYTF
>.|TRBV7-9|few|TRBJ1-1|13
TGTGCCAGCACCACATCCATGAACACTGAAGCTTTCTTT
CASTTSMNTEAFF
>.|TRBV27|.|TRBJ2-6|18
TGTGCCAGCACTCTTTGGGGGGTCGGTTTCCCTGGGGCCAACGTCCTGACTTTC
CASTLWGVGFPGANVLTF
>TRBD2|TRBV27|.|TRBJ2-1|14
TGTGCCAGCAGCTTCGAAACACAGACTAGCATTCCGTTCTTC
CASSFETQTSIPFF
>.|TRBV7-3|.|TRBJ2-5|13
TGTGCCAGCAGTACCGGGAGCCAAGAGACCCAGTACTTC
CASSTGSQETQYF
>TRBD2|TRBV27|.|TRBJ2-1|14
TGTGCCAGCAGTTTAGGGGAGGGTAGCAATGAGCAGTTCTTC
CASSLGEGSNEQFF
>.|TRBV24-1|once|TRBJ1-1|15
TGTGCCACCAGTGACCCCCTCGGACATTCGACTGAAGCTTTCTTT
CATSDPLGHSTEAFF
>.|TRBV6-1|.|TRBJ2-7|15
TGTGCCAGCAGTGAAGAGACAGGATGGGCCAACGAGCAGTACTTC
CASSEETGWANEQYF
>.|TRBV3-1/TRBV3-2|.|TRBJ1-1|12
TGTGCCAGCAGCCAAGACGGGGGAGAAGCTTTCTTT
CASSQDGGEAFF
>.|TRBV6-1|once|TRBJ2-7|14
TGTGCCAGCAGTGAACGGTCCTCTAAGTACGAGCAGTACTTC
CASSERSSKYEQYF
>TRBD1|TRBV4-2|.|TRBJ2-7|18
TGTGCCAGCAGCCAAGAAAGGATGAGGACAGGGTGGGGTTACGAGCAGTACTTC
CASSQERMRTGWGYEQYF
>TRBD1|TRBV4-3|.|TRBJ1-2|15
TGCGCCAGCAGCCAGGCTGATGACAGGGTATATGGCTACACCTTC
CASSQADDRVYGYTF
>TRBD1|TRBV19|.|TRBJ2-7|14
TGTGCCAGTAGTACGACAGGGAGAGGCTACGAGCAGTACTTC
CASSTTGRGYEQYF
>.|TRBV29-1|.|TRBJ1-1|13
TGCAGCGTTGGTCGGAGAATGAACACTGAAGCTTTCTTT
CSVGRRMNTEAFF
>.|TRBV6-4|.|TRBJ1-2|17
TGTGCCAGCAGTGCGAAGGGTTTGGGGCAACTCGACTATGGCTACACCTTC
CASSAKGLGQLDYGYTF
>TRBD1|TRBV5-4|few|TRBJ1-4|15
TGTGCCAGCAGCTTAGACACCGGGACAGAGAAAAAACTGTTTTTT
CASSLDTGTEKKLFF
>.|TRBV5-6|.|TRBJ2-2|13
TGTGCCAGCAGCTGGGGGGACACCGGGGAGCTGTTTTTT
CASSWGDTGELFF
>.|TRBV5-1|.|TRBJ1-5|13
TGCGCCAGCAGGCCATTCGGTGATCAGCCCCAGCATTTT
CASRPFGDQPQHF
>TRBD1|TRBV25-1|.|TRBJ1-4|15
TGTGCCAGCAGTGATGACAGGGGGACTAATGAAAAACTGTTTTTT
CASSDDRGTNEKLFF
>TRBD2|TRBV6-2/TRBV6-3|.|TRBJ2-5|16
TGTGCCAGCAGTTACGGACTAGCGGGAGGACAAGAGACCCAGTACTTC
CASSYGLAGGQETQYF
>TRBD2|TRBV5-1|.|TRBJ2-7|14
TGCGCCAGCAGCACGGGACTAGAAAAGTACGAGCAGTACTTC
CASSTGLEKYEQYF
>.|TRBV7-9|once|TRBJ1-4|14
TGTGCCAGCAGCCCGCGGGGAAAAAGCGAAAAACTGTTTTTT
CASSPRGKSEKLFF
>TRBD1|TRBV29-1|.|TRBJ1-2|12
TGCAGCGGGCGCGGGACAGCCTATGGCTACACCTTC
CSGRGTAYGYTF
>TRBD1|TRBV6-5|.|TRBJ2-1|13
TGTGCCAGCAGCCAGACAGGGGATAGAAGGCAGTTCTTC
CASSQTGDRRQFF
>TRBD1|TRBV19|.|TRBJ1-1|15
TGTGCCAGTAGGGGGACAGGGTTTTTTAACACTGAAGCTTTCTTT
CASRGTGFFNTEAFF
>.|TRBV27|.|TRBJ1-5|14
TGTGCCAGCAGTCAGGAGTGGGGAGGACAGCCCCAGCATTTT
CASSQEWGGQPQHF